This TCR beta chain was sequenced for a study of vaccination effects on CD4 cells after COVID-19. Viral peptide pool expansion of antigen-specific CD4+ T cells preceded sequencing in the ViraFEST assay. Culturing for about ten days preceded CD4+ T cell isolation. None of these healthy vaccinees had been infected with SARS-CoV-2 before vaccination. Cultures got half-medium changes with IL-2 on days 3 and 7. The protocol was immunoSEQ multiplex PCR, while the TCRdb copy is restricted to in-frame clones and leaves out a portion. The table records about 27,000 clones, approximately 76% of them present only once. Germline CDR1 reads SGHDT; CDR2 reads YYEEEE. Losses at the gene ends were 0 bases for V and 2 bases for J; bases not matched to a gene: 0. This CDR3 contains 15 residues. About this clone: Its antigen remains unidentified.

Study-level findings and limits: Convalescent patients numbered few in the study; early post-infection timepoints were missing entirely.

Here the sequenced sample was CD4+ T cells from PBMCs cultured with SARS-CoV-2 spike peptides, taken before COVID-19 vaccination. The rearrangement links TRBV5-6 to TRBJ2-5, with 11 bases fitting TRBD1. The clonotype originates from a human donor who received a COVID-19 vaccine. CDR3 nucleotide sequence: TGTGCCAGCAGCTTGGGGGACAGGGGGCAAGAGACCCAGTACTTC. This translates into CASSLGDRGQETQYF.